This T cell receptor (beta chain) was captured by sequencing in a study of blood T cell repertoires in COVID-19. Study-wide context: From T cells, B-cell-depleted T cells, or PBMCs came the material, which was cDNA or gDNA.

Libraries were prepared by immunoSEQ multiplex PCR; TCRdb keeps only in-frame clonotypes and omits some of them. Of around 65,000 clones in the sample, approximately 79% were seen once. The V segment lost 4 bases and the J segment 0 bases; nucleotides outside the gene matches: 1. The V gene's germline CDR1 is SQVTM and CDR2 ANQGSEA. This CDR3 contains 13 residues. The receptor was derived from an elderly man with active COVID-19. Sequencing used peripheral blood. The V gene is TRBV29-1, the J gene TRBJ2-7; 9 nucleotides align to TRBD1. CDR3 nucleotide sequence: TGCAGCGTTGGACAGGGGGTCTCCTACGAGCAGTACTTC. This gives the protein CSVGQGVSYEQYF.